A selection of T cell receptor beta chains follows, all from one sample in a study of CD8 T cells in ankylosing spondylitis. MiXCR, applied by TCRdb to the 5' RACE reads, yields one record per CDR3 protein. The sample shows fewer than 250,000 distinct CDR3 sequences, 10% of them seen only once. Sample: blood, either unsorted or a sorted T cell fraction (not recorded which). The receptors derive from a male donor with ankylosing spondylitis or in good health (not recorded which). Each CDR3 is given with its conserved first and last residue. D genes are given only for firm matches. Some rows have no size entry. The others give once, few or many, or a class for an expanded clone.

J gene: TRBJ2-7
V gene: TRBV5-1
D gene: TRBD1
clone size: NA
CDR3 DNA: TGCGCCAGCAGGCGAGGGGACAGGGGTGAGACCTACGAGCAGTACTTC
CDR3 protein: CASRRGDRGETYEQYF

J gene: TRBJ2-7
V gene: TRBV7-2
D gene: TRBD2
clone size: NA
CDR3 DNA: TGTGCCAGCAGCTTACCGGGGGGTCCCCGCGAGCAGTACTTC
CDR3 protein: CASSLPGGPREQYF

J gene: TRBJ2-5
V gene: TRBV12-3/TRBV12-4
D gene: NA
clone size: many
CDR3 DNA: TGTGCCAGCAGTTTAGGGGGCAGGGTAGAGACCCAGTACTTC
CDR3 protein: CASSLGGRVETQYF

J gene: TRBJ2-7
V gene: TRBV13
D gene: TRBD1
clone size: few
CDR3 DNA: TGTGCCAGCAGCCCCTCCCTTCAGGGGGCCTACGAGCAGTACTTC
CDR3 protein: CASSPSLQGAYEQYF

J gene: TRBJ2-7
V gene: TRBV5-8
D gene: TRBD1
clone size: few
CDR3 DNA: TGTGCCAGCAGCTTGTCGGGACAGTTTCCCGAGCAGTACTTC
CDR3 protein: CASSLSGQFPEQYF

J gene: TRBJ1-5
V gene: TRBV20-1
D gene: TRBD1
clone size: many
CDR3 DNA: TGCAGTGCTATCTCGGGACAGACCAATCAGCCCCAGCATTTT
CDR3 protein: CSAISGQTNQPQHF

J gene: TRBJ2-1
V gene: TRBV20-1
D gene: NA
clone size: few
CDR3 DNA: TGCAGTGCGGAATCTACTAGGAATGAGCAGTTCTTC
CDR3 protein: CSAESTRNEQFF

J gene: TRBJ2-5
V gene: TRBV7-2
D gene: TRBD1
clone size: many
CDR3 DNA: TGTGCCAGCAGATCAGGGGGCGGGGAGACCCAGTACTTC
CDR3 protein: CASRSGGGETQYF

J gene: TRBJ1-6
V gene: TRBV28
D gene: TRBD1
clone size: many
CDR3 DNA: TGTGCCAGCAGCTCAGGACAGGGGGCTTATTCACCCCTCCACTTT
CDR3 protein: CASSSGQGAYSPLHF

J gene: TRBJ2-5
V gene: TRBV5-6
D gene: TRBD1
clone size: NA
CDR3 DNA: TGTGCCAGCGATACCGGGACAGGCTTCGGGGAGACCCAGTACTTC
CDR3 protein: CASDTGTGFGETQYF

J gene: TRBJ2-5
V gene: TRBV7-2
D gene: NA
clone size: NA
CDR3 DNA: TGTGCCAGCAGCTTAGTCCAAGAGCCCCAGTACTTC
CDR3 protein: CASSLVQEPQYF

J gene: TRBJ2-6
V gene: TRBV28
D gene: NA
clone size: few
CDR3 DNA: TGTGCCAGCAGTAGTCTGGCCAACGTCCTGACTTTC
CDR3 protein: CASSSLANVLTF

J gene: TRBJ2-2
V gene: TRBV7-2
D gene: TRBD2
clone size: few
CDR3 DNA: TGTGCCAGCAGCTCTGGGCGGGGGGCGTTTGACGGGGAGCTGTTTTTT
CDR3 protein: CASSSGRGAFDGELFF

J gene: TRBJ2-2
V gene: TRBV12-3/TRBV12-4
D gene: NA
clone size: few
CDR3 DNA: TGTGCCAGCAGAAATCCCGTGGGCACCGGGGAGCTGTTTTTT
CDR3 protein: CASRNPVGTGELFF

J gene: TRBJ2-7
V gene: TRBV28
D gene: TRBD1
clone size: few
CDR3 DNA: TGTGCCAGCAGTATACAGGGGGCCTACGAGCAGTACTTC
CDR3 protein: CASSIQGAYEQYF

J gene: TRBJ2-1
V gene: TRBV5-1
D gene: TRBD2
clone size: many
CDR3 DNA: TGCGCCAGCAGCTTGAGGGACCCACGGGAGGGTGAGCAGTTCTTC
CDR3 protein: CASSLRDPREGEQFF

J gene: TRBJ2-7
V gene: TRBV7-3
D gene: TRBD2
clone size: NA
CDR3 DNA: TGTGCCAGCAGCCCGGGACTAGCGGGGGATGAGCAGTACTTC
CDR3 protein: CASSPGLAGDEQYF

J gene: TRBJ1-1
V gene: TRBV18
D gene: NA
clone size: few
CDR3 DNA: TGTGCCAGCTCACCAAATGGTAAGGACTTCTCAGAAGCTTTCTTT
CDR3 protein: CASSPNGKDFSEAFF

J gene: TRBJ2-2
V gene: TRBV7-3
D gene: NA
clone size: many
CDR3 DNA: TGTGCCAGCAGCTTATACAGGGACACCGGGGAGCTGTTTTTT
CDR3 protein: CASSLYRDTGELFF

J gene: TRBJ1-1
V gene: TRBV7-2
D gene: NA
clone size: few
CDR3 DNA: TGTGCCAGCAGCCTCAACTTGGGTTCCACTGAAGCTTTCTTT
CDR3 protein: CASSLNLGSTEAFF

J gene: TRBJ2-3
V gene: TRBV20-1
D gene: TRBD1
clone size: NA
CDR3 DNA: TGCAGTGCCAGAGAAGGGACAGGGGGGGCAGATACGCAGTATTTT
CDR3 protein: CSAREGTGGADTQYF

J gene: TRBJ1-5
V gene: TRBV7-2
D gene: TRBD1
clone size: medium-sized
CDR3 DNA: TGTGCCAGCAGCCTACGGACAGGGGGCGATCAGCCCCAGCATTTT
CDR3 protein: CASSLRTGGDQPQHF

J gene: TRBJ1-1
V gene: TRBV29-1
D gene: NA
clone size: many
CDR3 DNA: TGCAGCCACCAGAACACTGAAGCTTTCTTT
CDR3 protein: CSHQNTEAFF

J gene: TRBJ2-5
V gene: TRBV5-1
D gene: TRBD1
clone size: few
CDR3 DNA: TGCGCCAGCAGCAAAGGAAGACAGGGGGTGGAGACCCAGTACTTC
CDR3 protein: CASSKGRQGVETQYF

J gene: TRBJ2-7
V gene: TRBV2
D gene: NA
clone size: few
CDR3 DNA: TGTGCCAGCAGTGACAGAACTCTCCCTGTCTACGAGCAGTACTTC
CDR3 protein: CASSDRTLPVYEQYF

J gene: TRBJ1-6
V gene: TRBV5-1
D gene: NA
clone size: many
CDR3 DNA: TGCGCCAGCAGCTTGGGAGGGGATAATTCACCCCTCCACTTT
CDR3 protein: CASSLGGDNSPLHF

J gene: TRBJ2-5
V gene: TRBV5-6
D gene: NA
clone size: many
CDR3 DNA: TGTGCCAGCAGCTTCGACTACAACCAAGAGACCCAGTACTTC
CDR3 protein: CASSFDYNQETQYF

J gene: TRBJ2-3
V gene: TRBV5-1
D gene: TRBD1
clone size: many
CDR3 DNA: TGCGCCAGCAGCTCCGGGACAGGTATTCCTACAGATACGCAGTATTTT
CDR3 protein: CASSSGTGIPTDTQYF

J gene: TRBJ1-1
V gene: TRBV12-3/TRBV12-4
D gene: NA
clone size: few
CDR3 DNA: TGTGCCAGTCACGCGGTCGAAATGAACACTGAAGCTTTCTTT
CDR3 protein: CASHAVEMNTEAFF

J gene: TRBJ2-4
V gene: TRBV5-1
D gene: NA
clone size: many
CDR3 DNA: TGCGCCAGCGCCCGGGACGGTGAAAAAAACATTCAGTACTTC
CDR3 protein: CASARDGEKNIQYF

J gene: TRBJ1-3
V gene: TRBV12-3/TRBV12-4
D gene: TRBD1
clone size: many
CDR3 DNA: TGTGCCAGCAGTCGAACAGGGGTTTGGGGTGACACCATATATTTT
CDR3 protein: CASSRTGVWGDTIYF

J gene: TRBJ2-1
V gene: TRBV4-2
D gene: TRBD1
clone size: many
CDR3 DNA: TGTGCCAGCAGCCAAGAGCTAGAGGGGGCTGGGGTCTACAATGAGCAGTTCTTC
CDR3 protein: CASSQELEGAGVYNEQFF

J gene: TRBJ1-2
V gene: TRBV25-1
D gene: TRBD1
clone size: many
CDR3 DNA: TGTGCCAGCAGTGTTAACGGACAGGGGGGTGGCTACACCTTC
CDR3 protein: CASSVNGQGGGYTF

J gene: TRBJ2-1
V gene: TRBV7-9
D gene: TRBD2
clone size: NA
CDR3 DNA: TGTGCCAGCAGCTTAACACTAGCGGCTTACAATGAGCAGTTCTTC
CDR3 protein: CASSLTLAAYNEQFF

J gene: TRBJ2-2
V gene: TRBV12-3/TRBV12-4
D gene: NA
clone size: many
CDR3 DNA: TGTGCCAGCAGTTTAGCGATCGGGGACGCCGGGGAGCTGTTTTTT
CDR3 protein: CASSLAIGDAGELFF

J gene: TRBJ1-2
V gene: TRBV7-2
D gene: NA
clone size: many
CDR3 DNA: TGTGCCAGCAGCCGGGGACAAACCAACTATGGCTACACCTTC
CDR3 protein: CASSRGQTNYGYTF

J gene: TRBJ2-5
V gene: TRBV12-3/TRBV12-4
D gene: NA
clone size: many
CDR3 DNA: TGTGCCAGCAGTATCCGGGACCAAGAGACCCAGTACTTC
CDR3 protein: CASSIRDQETQYF

J gene: TRBJ1-1
V gene: TRBV6-1
D gene: TRBD1
clone size: many
CDR3 DNA: TGTGCCAGCAGGGGACGCCGGGACAGGGGGCTCGATCACACTGAAGCTTTCTTT
CDR3 protein: CASRGRRDRGLDHTEAFF

J gene: TRBJ2-1
V gene: TRBV10-3
D gene: TRBD2
clone size: NA
CDR3 DNA: TGTGCCATCAATAACGGGGGGTATGAGCAGTTCTTC
CDR3 protein: CAINNGGYEQFF

J gene: TRBJ2-1
V gene: TRBV7-9
D gene: TRBD2
clone size: many
CDR3 DNA: TGTGCCAGCAGCATCCGACTAGCGGGGGGCACCGATGAGCAGTTCTTC
CDR3 protein: CASSIRLAGGTDEQFF

J gene: TRBJ1-2
V gene: TRBV18
D gene: NA
clone size: many
CDR3 DNA: TGTGCCAGCTCACCAAAGACGACCCCCACAAACTATGGCTACACCTTC
CDR3 protein: CASSPKTTPTNYGYTF

J gene: TRBJ2-2
V gene: TRBV27
D gene: TRBD1
clone size: few
CDR3 DNA: TGTGCCAGCAGTAGGGACAGCCCCACCGGGGAGCTGTTTTTT
CDR3 protein: CASSRDSPTGELFF